The source of this T cell receptor (beta chain) is a study of T cell responses to AZD1222 COVID-19 vaccine. Study-wide findings and caveats: Donors in the cohort were predominantly white British and more often female, and clonal diversity was possibly underestimated.

This clone was seen more than once but under ten times. Antigen specificity is unknown. Germline loops: CDR1 SGHVS, CDR2 FQNEAQ. This CDR3 has 16 amino acids. Trimming cost V 6 bases and J 3 bases; bases outside gene matches: 6. Libraries were prepared by immunoSEQ multiplex PCR; TCRdb keeps only in-frame clonotypes and omits some of them. The data hold roughly 110,000 clones, with about 90% observed a single time. The TCR was taken from an adult in good health. The sample here was peripheral blood, taken on day 0 of AZD1222 vaccination. The chain joins TRBV7-8 to TRBJ1-6; 9 bases are shared with TRBD1. The CDR3 protein is CASRYTGGVYNSPLHF. CDR3 coding DNA: TGTGCCAGCAGATATACAGGGGGCGTCTATAATTCACCCCTCCACTTT.